One and the same sample provided the 30 T cell receptor beta chains below, sequenced in a study of blood T cell repertoires in COVID-19. Libraries were prepared by immunoSEQ multiplex PCR; TCRdb keeps only in-frame clonotypes and omits some of them. The sample contains under 250,000 clones, nearly 90% of which appear only once. The sequencing sample was made of PBMCs or T cells enriched from blood (not recorded which). Every receptor here comes from a man aged 25 to 45 who had recovered from COVID-19.

In DNA, the CDR3 is TGTGCCAGCAGCTTAGATGGGACACCGGCCTCCTCCCAGCATTTT. This encodes CASSLDGTPASSQHF. The chain joins TRBV7-2 to TRBJ1-5, with D maybe TRBD1 (6 bases). Per the germline V gene, CDR1 is SGHTA and CDR2 is FQGNSA. This CDR3 spans 15 amino acids. Trimming took off 1 base at V and 11 bases at J, with 18 bases between the two ends.

The chain carries TRBV7-2 and TRBJ1-2; D not certain. V was pared by 2 bases and J by 3 bases, with 13 bases between. The CDR3 runs to 15 residues. The germline CDR1 and CDR2 sequences are SGHTA and FQGNSA. In DNA form, the CDR3 reads TGTGCCAGCAGCTTATCGATCCTCCAGGACTATGGCTACACCTTC. The encoded protein is CASSLSILQDYGYTF.

V and J are TRBV27 and TRBJ2-7, with D possibly being TRBD1 (6 bases). Germline loops: CDR1 MNHEY, CDR2 SMNVEV (reference sequence). This CDR3 spans 15 amino acids. V lost 2 bases and J 5 bases, leaving 16 bases between the germline ends. The CDR3 is CASSLRRTEMNEQYF. As DNA, the CDR3 is TGTGCCAGCAGTTTAAGGAGGACAGAGATGAACGAGCAGTACTTC.

The chain recombines TRBV5-6 with TRBJ2-7, with 7 bases matching TRBD1. The CDR3 sequence is 14 residues long. J lost 2 bases, V lost 6 bases, and 8 bases had no gene match. Germline V gene lookup returns CDR1 SGHDT and CDR2 YYEEEE. The CDR3 loop reads CASTWDSGPYEQYF. DNA of the CDR3: TGTGCCAGCACCTGGGACAGTGGCCCCTACGAGCAGTACTTC.

The rearrangement joins TRBV20-1 to TRBJ1-2; unclear D gene. The CDR3 consists of 11 residues. Germline V CDR1 and CDR2: DFQATT, SNEGSKA (reference sequence). The CDR3 region is CSPQTNYGYTF. As DNA, the CDR3 is TGCAGCCCACAGACCAACTATGGCTACACCTTC.

The DNA for the CDR3 is TGCAGCGTTGCCGGGACTCTGAACACTGAAGCTTTCTTT. This translates into CSVAGTLNTEAFF. This sequence joins TRBV29-1 and TRBJ1-1, with D perhaps TRBD1 (5 bases). The CDR3 spans 13 residues. Looked up from germline, CDR1 is SQVTM and CDR2 is ANQGSEA. Trimming removed 4 bases at V and 0 bases at J, with 9 bases between.

The gene calls are TRBV12-3 or TRBV12-4 and TRBJ2-2; D ambiguous. The CDR3 has 12 amino acids. Trimming took off 1 base at V and 10 bases at J, with 7 bases between the two ends. For the CDR3, the DNA is TGTGCCAGCAGTTTAGGATCTAAGGAGCTGTTTTTT. It yields the protein CASSLGSKELFF.

This chain uses TRBV6-6 with TRBJ2-7; TRBD1 agrees at 9 bases. Germline trimming cut 10 bases from V and 1 base from J; bases unmatched to any gene: 11. The length of the CDR3 is 15 residues. The germline V gene encodes CDR1 MNHNY and CDR2 SVGAGI (reference sequence). The CDR3 region is CATLLGQGSSYEQYF. The CDR3 nucleotides read TGTGCCACCCTCCTTGGACAGGGGTCATCCTACGAGCAGTACTTC.

The V gene is TRBV28, the J gene TRBJ1-5; TRBD1 is a possible D gene (6 bases). Deletions cut 3 bases from V and 0 bases from J, with 15 bases between. This CDR3 spans 17 amino acids. In germline, CDR1 is MDHEN, CDR2 SYDVKM. This CDR3 is CASSFTDSPYSNQPQHF. The CDR3 region has the DNA TGTGCCAGCAGTTTTACGGACAGTCCCTATAGCAATCAGCCCCAGCATTTT.

The J gene is TRBJ2-2, the V gene TRBV6-5; a possible D gene is TRBD1 (5 bases). CDR1 is MNHEY, CDR2 SVGAGI, per germline. Trimming took off 4 bases at V and 1 base at J, with 7 bases between the two ends. This CDR3 region has 14 residues. This CDR3 is CASSLGQNTGELFF. The CDR3 DNA reads as TGTGCCAGCAGTTTAGGACAGAACACCGGGGAGCTGTTTTTT.

This chain connects TRBV9 to TRBJ1-6; D is undetermined. V was shortened by 0 bases and J by 10 bases, with 8 bases between the two germline ends. This CDR3 region has 13 residues. Germline V gene lookup returns CDR1 SGDLS and CDR2 YYNGEE. As DNA, the CDR3 is TGTGCCAGCAGCGTAGTCGAGGGCTCACCCCTCCACTTT. It is translated as CASSVVEGSPLHF.

The genes are TRBV7-9 and TRBJ1-2; 7 positions match TRBD1. The germline V gene encodes CDR1 SEHNR and CDR2 FQNEAQ (reference sequence). The CDR3 runs 13 residues. The J segment lost 9 bases and the V segment lost 5 bases, leaving 9 bases of the junction unmatched. The CDR3 DNA follows: TGTGCCAGCAGCCAGAGAGAGACAGGGAGCTACACCTTC. It codes for CASSQRETGSYTF.

J is TRBJ2-1 and V is TRBV2; 10 bases line up with TRBD2. The CDR3 runs to 13 residues. Germline V gene sequence: CDR1 SNHLY, CDR2 FYNNEI. With V trimmed by 6 bases and J by 8 bases, 4 bases remained unmatched. The CDR3 is CASRWTSGHEQFF. The CDR3 bases are TGTGCCAGCAGGTGGACTAGCGGCCATGAGCAGTTCTTC.

The V and J genes are TRBV11-2 and TRBJ1-6; TRBD1 might be the D (6 bases). V was trimmed by 5 bases and J by 13 bases, leaving 18 bases between them. The germline V gene encodes CDR1 SGHAT and CDR2 FQNNGV. The CDR3 consists of 14 residues. The CDR3 sequence: CASSGRQAIGPLHF. The CDR3 nucleotides read TGTGCCAGCAGCGGCCGACAGGCCATTGGCCCCCTCCACTTT.

This clone was detected once. The chain carries TRBV4-1 and TRBJ2-5, with a weak D call TRBD1 (7 bases). The CDR3 has 17 residues. CDR1 and CDR2 from the germline V gene are MGHRA and YSYEKL. Trimming took off 4 bases at V and 2 bases at J, with 20 bases between the two ends. The CDR3: CASSPSGGGTAQETQYF. The CDR3 bases are TGCGCCAGCAGCCCGTCGGGCGGCGGGACAGCTCAAGAGACCCAGTACTTC.

The chain links TRBV4-2 to TRBJ2-1; the D gene is possibly TRBD2 (6 bases). Germline-derived CDR1 and CDR2 are LGHNA and YNFKEQ. The V and J ends lost 0 bases and 7 bases respectively, with 22 bases between them. The CDR3 runs 18 residues. CDR3 in amino acids: CASSQEGWGLGDFNEQFF. CDR3 in DNA: TGTGCCAGCAGCCAAGAGGGCTGGGGACTCGGGGATTTTAATGAGCAGTTCTTC.

This chain connects TRBV7-3 to TRBJ2-7, with 9 positions matching TRBD2. From germline, CDR1 is SGHTA and CDR2 FQGTGA. Trimming removed 6 bases from V and 1 base from J; junction bases left unmatched: 7. This CDR3 is built from 15 residues. The CDR3 region has the DNA TGTGCCAGCAGTATCCAAGCGGGGGGATCCTACGAGCAGTACTTC. Protein product: CASSIQAGGSYEQYF.

This chain uses TRBV20-1 with TRBJ2-7, with 7 positions matching TRBD1. The V gene end was trimmed by 3 bases and the J gene end by 4 bases; junction bases not matched to a gene: 6. Germline values: CDR1 DFQATT, CDR2 SNEGSKA (reference sequence). The CDR3 is 13 residues long. This CDR3 reads CSASKGARYEQYF. The CDR3, as DNA: TGCAGTGCTAGTAAGGGGGCTAGGTACGAGCAGTACTTC.

The V gene is TRBV9, the J gene TRBJ1-3, with D unresolved. Germline V gene data show CDR1 as SGDLS and CDR2 as YYNGEE. V was clipped by 2 bases and J by 0 bases, with 9 bases between them. The CDR3 has 15 amino acids. CDR3 coding DNA: TGTGCCAGCAGCGTTGACTCGAGCTCTGGAAACACCATATATTTT. Translated, it gives CASSVDSSSGNTIYF.

About this clone itself: Other nucleotide sequences from this sample produce the same CDR3. The gene calls are TRBV4-2 and TRBJ2-7; D is possibly TRBD2 (5 bases). Per the germline V gene, CDR1 is LGHNA and CDR2 is YNFKEQ. The length of the CDR3 is 12 residues. The germline V and J ends were trimmed by 4 bases and 4 bases, with 8 bases remaining between them. CDR3 DNA: TGTGCCAGCAGCCCAGGAGGTTACGAGCAGTACTTC. Its protein is CASSPGGYEQYF.

The chain employs TRBV9 and TRBJ2-1, with TRBD2 identical over 13 bases. From germline, CDR1 is SGDLS and CDR2 YYNGEE. With V trimmed by 2 bases and J by 6 bases, 11 bases remained unmatched. This CDR3 comprises 18 residues. The CDR3 sequence is CASSVLGLAGVRVNEQFF. The CDR3 nucleotides are TGTGCCAGCAGCGTTCTCGGACTAGCGGGAGTTCGAGTCAATGAGCAGTTCTTC. The entire variable domain, with the rest obtained from reference TRBV9 and TRBJ2-1, is as follows: DSGVTQTPKHLITATGQRVTLRCSPRSGDLSVYWYQQSLDQGLQFLIQYYNGEERAKGNILERFSAQQFPDLHSELNLSSLELGDSALYFCASSVLGLAGVRVNEQFFGPGTRLTVL.

The V gene is TRBV30, the J gene TRBJ2-3; D gene unclear. The germline V gene has CDR1 GTSNPN and CDR2 SVGIG (reference sequence). The V end was cut by 0 bases, the J end by 6 bases, with 7 bases between. The CDR3 runs to 12 residues. The CDR3 loop is CAWSVQLDTQYF. Here the CDR3 DNA reads TGTGCCTGGAGTGTTCAGTTGGATACGCAGTATTTT.

The rearrangement joins TRBV23-1 to TRBJ1-4; unclear D gene. TRBV23-1 is an ORF, and what it does is uncertain. The V end was cut by 7 bases, the J end by 8 bases, with 14 bases between. The CDR3 has 13 residues. The chain's CDR3 is CASMFCRGEKLFF. CDR3 coding DNA: TGCGCCAGCATGTTCTGCCGAGGGGAAAAACTGTTTTTT.

The chain is built from TRBV6-5 and TRBJ2-7; a possible D gene is TRBD2 (5 bases). CDR3 length: 12 amino acids. Per the germline V gene, CDR1 is MNHEY and CDR2 is SVGAGI. V dropped 7 bases and J dropped 3 bases, with 10 bases sitting between them. The CDR3 DNA follows: TGTGCCAGCAATCTTCGGGGCTACGAGCAGTACTTC. It yields the protein CASNLRGYEQYF.

This chain uses TRBV6-5 with TRBJ1-1; 8 bases line up with TRBD1. The CDR3 is made up of 15 amino acids. Germline V gene lookup returns CDR1 MNHEY and CDR2 SVGAGI. J lost 7 bases, V lost 4 bases, and 11 bases had no gene match. DNA of the CDR3: TGTGCCAGCAGTTCCCTAGGACAGGGAGTCGGTGAAGCTTTCTTT. Its protein product is CASSSLGQGVGEAFF.

The CDR3 coding sequence is TGTGCCAGTAAGCTTACCGGGACAGGGACATACGAGCAGTACTTC. Amino acids: CASKLTGTGTYEQYF. The rearrangement links TRBV19 to TRBJ2-7; 9 bases match TRBD1. This CDR3 is 15 amino acids long. With V trimmed by 7 bases and J by 4 bases, 11 bases remained unmatched. Germline CDR1 and CDR2: LNHDA and SQIVND (reference sequence).

V is TRBV14 and J is TRBJ1-1, with a tentative D call TRBD1 (6 bases). Germline CDR1 and CDR2: SGHDN and FVKESK. The CDR3 runs 17 residues. V lost 2 bases, J lost 3 bases, and 19 bases lay in between. The DNA of the CDR3 is TGTGCCAGCAGCCAACCTCTTACAGGGATATCAGACACTGAAGCTTTCTTT. This gives the protein CASSQPLTGISDTEAFF. Complete variable domain (other parts from reference TRBV14 and TRBJ1-1): EAGVTQFPSHSVIEKGQTVTLRCDPISGHDNLYWYRRVMGKEIKFLLHFVKESKQDESGMPNNRFLAERTGGTYSTLKVQPAELEDSGVYFCASSQPLTGISDTEAFFGQGTRLTVV.

This chain links TRBV27 with TRBJ2-7; 7 bases match TRBD2. Germline CDR1 MNHEY, CDR2 SMNVEV (reference sequence). This CDR3 contains 15 residues. The J segment lost 2 bases and the V segment lost 6 bases, leaving 10 bases of the junction unmatched. Here the CDR3 DNA reads TGTGCCAGCAGCTATAAGCGGGATGGCACCTACGAGCAGTACTTC. As protein: CASSYKRDGTYEQYF.

This rearrangement joins TRBV7-2 to TRBJ2-2, with 8 bases aligning to TRBD2. Germline CDR1 SGHTA, CDR2 FQGNSA. The CDR3 runs 16 residues. V shed 3 bases and J 7 bases; nucleotides not matched to a gene: 10. DNA of the CDR3: TGTGCCAGCAGCTTCCAAGCGGGAGCCTTGGGCGGGGAGCTGTTTTTT. It specifies CASSFQAGALGGELFF.

CDR3 loop: CASSGPPGQALEAFF. The CDR3 coding sequence is TGTGCCAGCTCCGGTCCCCCGGGACAGGCGCTTGAAGCTTTCTTT. The chain recombines TRBV27 with TRBJ1-1; 8 bases match TRBD1. This CDR3 contains 15 residues. The V segment lost 8 bases and the J segment 7 bases; nucleotides outside the gene matches: 15. CDR1 MNHEY and CDR2 SMNVEV come from the germline V gene (reference sequence).